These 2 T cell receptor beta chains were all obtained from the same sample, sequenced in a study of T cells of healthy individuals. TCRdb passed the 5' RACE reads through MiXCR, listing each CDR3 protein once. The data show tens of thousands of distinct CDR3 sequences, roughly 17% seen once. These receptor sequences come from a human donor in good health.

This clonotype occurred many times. For the CDR3, the DNA is TGCAGTGCTAGAGCAGGGACACGACTCGAGCAGTACTTC. Translating it yields CSARAGTRLEQYF. The rearrangement uses TRBV20-1 and TRBJ2-7, with TRBD1 as a possible D gene (6 bases). The V gene lost 1 base and the J gene lost 6 bases, with 13 bases spanning the gap. Germline lookup yields CDR1 DFQATT and CDR2 SNEGSKA (reference sequence). This CDR3 contains 13 residues.

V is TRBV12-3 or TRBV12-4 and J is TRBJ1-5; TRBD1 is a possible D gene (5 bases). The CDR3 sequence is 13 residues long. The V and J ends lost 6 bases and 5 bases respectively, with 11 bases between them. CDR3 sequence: CASSLRGDQPQHF. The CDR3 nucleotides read TGTGCCAGCAGCCTCAGAGGGGATCAGCCCCAGCATTTT.